These T cell receptor beta chains were read from a single sample in a study of cytomegalovirus exposure and HLA in healthy donors. Data came from immunoSEQ multiplex PCR; TCRdb stores just in-frame clones and leaves some out. The sample has 85,000 to 100,000 clones; approximately 80% are singletons. Material: PBMCs. The receptors come from a man in his fifties or sixties in good health and CMV-seropositive. The CDR3 runs from the conserved cysteine through the conserved F or W. Each record gives: clone size, J gene, V gene, D gene, CDR3 protein, CDR3 DNA. The D gene is left open where the match is weak. Only part of the rows carry a size: once, few, many, or a class if the clone is expanded.

clone size: few
J gene: TRBJ2-7
V gene: TRBV10-1
D gene: -
CDR3 protein: CASSELIAPYEQYF
CDR3 DNA: TGCGCCAGCAGTGAGTTGATAGCCCCCTACGAGCAGTACTTC

clone size: once
J gene: TRBJ2-7
V gene: TRBV5-1
D gene: -
CDR3 protein: CASSFVGNYEQYF
CDR3 DNA: TGCGCCAGCAGCTTCGTCGGGAACTACGAGCAGTACTTC

clone size: -
J gene: TRBJ2-7
V gene: TRBV21-1
D gene: -
CDR3 protein: CASSKKPPPSPCSEQYF
CDR3 DNA: TGTGCCAGCAGCAAAAAACCCCCCCCTAGCCCATGTTCTGAGCAGTACTTC

clone size: -
J gene: TRBJ1-2
V gene: TRBV6-5
D gene: -
CDR3 protein: CASSYGGVGGDYTF
CDR3 DNA: TGTGCCAGCAGTTACGGGGGGGTAGGGGGAGACTACACCTTC

clone size: -
J gene: TRBJ1-1
V gene: TRBV5-1
D gene: TRBD1
CDR3 protein: CASRRTGGTEAFF
CDR3 DNA: TGCGCCAGCCGACGAACAGGGGGCACTGAAGCTTTCTTT

clone size: once
J gene: TRBJ2-1
V gene: TRBV7-3
D gene: TRBD1
CDR3 protein: CASSLGQGTYNEQFF
CDR3 DNA: TGTGCCAGCAGCCTGGGACAGGGAACTTACAATGAGCAGTTCTTC

clone size: -
J gene: TRBJ1-2
V gene: TRBV7-9
D gene: -
CDR3 protein: CASTRTENYGYTF
CDR3 DNA: TGTGCCAGCACCCGGACAGAGAACTATGGCTACACCTTC

clone size: -
J gene: TRBJ2-1
V gene: TRBV5-1
D gene: TRBD2
CDR3 protein: CASSSGGAGNEQFF
CDR3 DNA: TGCGCCAGCAGCTCCGGGGGGGCGGGCAATGAGCAGTTCTTC

clone size: -
J gene: TRBJ2-1
V gene: TRBV6-5
D gene: -
CDR3 protein: CASGSSYNEQFF
CDR3 DNA: TGTGCCAGCGGGAGCTCCTACAATGAGCAGTTCTTC

clone size: -
J gene: TRBJ1-5
V gene: TRBV28
D gene: TRBD1
CDR3 protein: CASSTGGQEGYQPQHF
CDR3 DNA: TGTGCCAGCAGTACGGGTGGACAGGAGGGGTATCAGCCCCAGCATTTT

clone size: -
J gene: TRBJ2-3
V gene: TRBV7-2
D gene: TRBD2
CDR3 protein: CASSFRGGAGDTQYF
CDR3 DNA: TGTGCCAGCAGCTTTCGCGGGGGGGCCGGGGATACGCAGTATTTT

clone size: -
J gene: TRBJ1-2
V gene: TRBV2
D gene: -
CDR3 protein: CASRVGLSYGYTF
CDR3 DNA: TGTGCCAGCAGGGTTGGGCTAAGCTATGGCTACACCTTC

clone size: -
J gene: TRBJ2-1
V gene: TRBV7-9
D gene: -
CDR3 protein: CASRPASQGGRNEQFF
CDR3 DNA: TGTGCCAGCAGACCCGCCTCCCAGGGGGGAAGGAATGAGCAGTTCTTC

clone size: -
J gene: TRBJ2-7
V gene: TRBV7-6
D gene: TRBD2
CDR3 protein: CASSLSAGGTYEQYF
CDR3 DNA: TGTGCCAGCAGCTTATCAGCGGGGGGAACCTACGAGCAGTACTTC

clone size: -
J gene: TRBJ2-2
V gene: TRBV30
D gene: TRBD2
CDR3 protein: CAWRRGGSNTGELFF
CDR3 DNA: TGTGCCTGGAGACGGGGGGGTTCGAACACCGGGGAGCTGTTTTTT

clone size: few
J gene: TRBJ2-1
V gene: TRBV25-1
D gene: TRBD2
CDR3 protein: CASSSLAGGPWGNEQFF
CDR3 DNA: TGTGCCAGCAGTTCCCTAGCGGGGGGGCCGTGGGGCAATGAGCAGTTCTTC

clone size: -
J gene: TRBJ1-2
V gene: TRBV6-1
D gene: -
CDR3 protein: CASSLREDYGYTF
CDR3 DNA: TGTGCCAGCAGTCTCCGGGAAGATTATGGCTACACCTTC

clone size: -
J gene: TRBJ1-2
V gene: TRBV7-9
D gene: TRBD1
CDR3 protein: CASSLGDSTYGYTF
CDR3 DNA: TGTGCCAGCAGCTTAGGGGACAGCACCTATGGCTACACCTTC

clone size: -
J gene: TRBJ2-5
V gene: TRBV5-1
D gene: TRBD1
CDR3 protein: CASSSYRGQRETQYF
CDR3 DNA: TGCGCCAGCAGCTCCTACAGGGGGCAGCGAGAGACCCAGTACTTC

clone size: -
J gene: TRBJ1-2
V gene: TRBV15
D gene: TRBD1
CDR3 protein: CATSRIVGTGRANYGYTF
CDR3 DNA: TGTGCCACCAGCAGAATAGTCGGGACAGGGCGAGCTAACTATGGCTACACCTTC

clone size: -
J gene: TRBJ1-2
V gene: TRBV10-3
D gene: -
CDR3 protein: CAISESQGYGYTF
CDR3 DNA: TGTGCCATCAGTGAGTCTCAGGGGTATGGCTACACCTTC

clone size: -
J gene: TRBJ2-3
V gene: TRBV19
D gene: TRBD1
CDR3 protein: CASSASQGVGNTDTQYF
CDR3 DNA: TGTGCCAGTAGTGCCTCTCAGGGGGTCGGTAACACAGATACGCAGTATTTT

clone size: -
J gene: TRBJ2-5
V gene: TRBV11-3
D gene: TRBD2
CDR3 protein: CASSSRLAGEETQYF
CDR3 DNA: TGTGCCAGCAGCTCGCGACTAGCGGGGGAAGAGACCCAGTACTTC

clone size: once
J gene: TRBJ2-4
V gene: TRBV19
D gene: TRBD1
CDR3 protein: CASGTGGTKNIQYF
CDR3 DNA: TGTGCCAGTGGGACAGGGGGGACCAAAAACATTCAGTACTTC

clone size: once
J gene: TRBJ1-5
V gene: TRBV27
D gene: -
CDR3 protein: CASSQSPYSNQPQHF
CDR3 DNA: TGTGCCAGCAGTCAGTCTCCTTATAGCAATCAGCCCCAGCATTTT

clone size: -
J gene: TRBJ1-5
V gene: TRBV7-9
D gene: TRBD1
CDR3 protein: CASSPGQGLQPQHF
CDR3 DNA: TGTGCCAGCAGCCCGGGACAGGGGCTTCAGCCCCAGCATTTT

clone size: once
J gene: TRBJ2-7
V gene: TRBV7-9
D gene: -
CDR3 protein: CASSFYSSYEQYF
CDR3 DNA: TGTGCCAGCAGCTTTTACAGCTCCTACGAGCAGTACTTC

clone size: -
J gene: TRBJ1-5
V gene: TRBV6-5
D gene: -
CDR3 protein: CASSPDRSNQPQHF
CDR3 DNA: TGTGCCAGCAGCCCGGACAGAAGCAATCAGCCCCAGCATTTT

clone size: -
J gene: TRBJ2-5
V gene: TRBV7-3
D gene: TRBD2
CDR3 protein: CASSQISGGPQETQYF
CDR3 DNA: TGTGCCAGCAGCCAAATTAGCGGGGGGCCCCAAGAGACCCAGTACTTC

clone size: -
J gene: TRBJ1-1
V gene: TRBV30
D gene: -
CDR3 protein: CAGEGWPEAFF
CDR3 DNA: TGTGCCGGTGAGGGCTGGCCTGAAGCTTTCTTT

clone size: -
J gene: TRBJ2-7
V gene: TRBV18
D gene: -
CDR3 protein: CASSPRQYEQYF
CDR3 DNA: TGTGCCAGCTCACCCCGACAGTACGAGCAGTACTTC

clone size: -
J gene: TRBJ2-4
V gene: TRBV15
D gene: -
CDR3 protein: CATSPEGSAKNIQYF
CDR3 DNA: TGTGCCACCTCCCCCGAGGGTTCGGCCAAAAACATTCAGTACTTC

clone size: -
J gene: TRBJ2-3
V gene: TRBV28
D gene: TRBD2
CDR3 protein: CASSFPRTSGGLTDTQYF
CDR3 DNA: TGTGCCAGCAGTTTTCCCCGGACTAGCGGGGGGCTCACAGATACGCAGTATTTT

clone size: -
J gene: TRBJ2-4
V gene: TRBV5-4
D gene: -
CDR3 protein: CASSLAGGQDAKNIQYF
CDR3 DNA: TGTGCCAGCAGCTTGGCCGGGGGTCAGGACGCCAAAAACATTCAGTACTTC

clone size: -
J gene: TRBJ2-6
V gene: TRBV11-2
D gene: -
CDR3 protein: CASSTRQISGANVLTF
CDR3 DNA: TGTGCCAGCAGCACCCGACAGATCTCTGGGGCCAACGTCCTGACTTTC

clone size: -
J gene: TRBJ1-1
V gene: TRBV6-5
D gene: -
CDR3 protein: CASSYTRARHTEAFF
CDR3 DNA: TGTGCCAGCAGTTACACCAGGGCTAGGCACACTGAAGCTTTCTTT

clone size: -
J gene: TRBJ2-7
V gene: TRBV19
D gene: -
CDR3 protein: CASSMGGGSSYEQYF
CDR3 DNA: TGTGCCAGTAGCATGGGAGGGGGAAGCTCCTACGAGCAGTACTTC

clone size: -
J gene: TRBJ2-5
V gene: TRBV7-9
D gene: TRBD1
CDR3 protein: CASRGPGQQETQYF
CDR3 DNA: TGTGCCAGCAGAGGACCGGGACAGCAAGAGACCCAGTACTTC

clone size: -
J gene: TRBJ2-3
V gene: TRBV1
D gene: -
CDR3 protein: CTSSHEIPRTGSTDTQYF
CDR3 DNA: TGCACCAGCAGCCATGAGATACCCCGAACAGGCTCCACAGATACGCAGTATTTT